This T cell receptor beta chain was recorded in a study of T cell responses to AZD1222 COVID-19 vaccine. Study-level points and caveats: Epitopes outside B.1.351 and B.1.1.7 mutated regions reportedly drew nearly half of spike TCRs. None of the repertoires were sampled until the peak T cell response had passed. There were mostly white British donors and more females than males, and clonal diversity was possibly underestimated.

Germline trimming cut 6 bases from V and 4 bases from J; bases unmatched to any gene: 6. CDR3 size: 14 residues. Germline CDR1 is MNHEY and CDR2 is SMNVEV (reference sequence). Concerning this clone: Its specificity is unknown.

Data came from immunoSEQ multiplex PCR; TCRdb stores just in-frame clones and leaves some out. In the table there are approximately 140,000 clones, just over 90% of which are singletons. The sample here was peripheral blood, taken on day 0 of MenACWY control vaccination. The chain recombines TRBV27 with TRBJ1-2; 9 positions agree with TRBD1. This TCR came from an adult in good health. CDR3 region: CASRSTGGLYGYTF. The DNA for the CDR3 is TGTGCCAGCAGGTCGACAGGGGGGCTCTATGGCTACACCTTC.